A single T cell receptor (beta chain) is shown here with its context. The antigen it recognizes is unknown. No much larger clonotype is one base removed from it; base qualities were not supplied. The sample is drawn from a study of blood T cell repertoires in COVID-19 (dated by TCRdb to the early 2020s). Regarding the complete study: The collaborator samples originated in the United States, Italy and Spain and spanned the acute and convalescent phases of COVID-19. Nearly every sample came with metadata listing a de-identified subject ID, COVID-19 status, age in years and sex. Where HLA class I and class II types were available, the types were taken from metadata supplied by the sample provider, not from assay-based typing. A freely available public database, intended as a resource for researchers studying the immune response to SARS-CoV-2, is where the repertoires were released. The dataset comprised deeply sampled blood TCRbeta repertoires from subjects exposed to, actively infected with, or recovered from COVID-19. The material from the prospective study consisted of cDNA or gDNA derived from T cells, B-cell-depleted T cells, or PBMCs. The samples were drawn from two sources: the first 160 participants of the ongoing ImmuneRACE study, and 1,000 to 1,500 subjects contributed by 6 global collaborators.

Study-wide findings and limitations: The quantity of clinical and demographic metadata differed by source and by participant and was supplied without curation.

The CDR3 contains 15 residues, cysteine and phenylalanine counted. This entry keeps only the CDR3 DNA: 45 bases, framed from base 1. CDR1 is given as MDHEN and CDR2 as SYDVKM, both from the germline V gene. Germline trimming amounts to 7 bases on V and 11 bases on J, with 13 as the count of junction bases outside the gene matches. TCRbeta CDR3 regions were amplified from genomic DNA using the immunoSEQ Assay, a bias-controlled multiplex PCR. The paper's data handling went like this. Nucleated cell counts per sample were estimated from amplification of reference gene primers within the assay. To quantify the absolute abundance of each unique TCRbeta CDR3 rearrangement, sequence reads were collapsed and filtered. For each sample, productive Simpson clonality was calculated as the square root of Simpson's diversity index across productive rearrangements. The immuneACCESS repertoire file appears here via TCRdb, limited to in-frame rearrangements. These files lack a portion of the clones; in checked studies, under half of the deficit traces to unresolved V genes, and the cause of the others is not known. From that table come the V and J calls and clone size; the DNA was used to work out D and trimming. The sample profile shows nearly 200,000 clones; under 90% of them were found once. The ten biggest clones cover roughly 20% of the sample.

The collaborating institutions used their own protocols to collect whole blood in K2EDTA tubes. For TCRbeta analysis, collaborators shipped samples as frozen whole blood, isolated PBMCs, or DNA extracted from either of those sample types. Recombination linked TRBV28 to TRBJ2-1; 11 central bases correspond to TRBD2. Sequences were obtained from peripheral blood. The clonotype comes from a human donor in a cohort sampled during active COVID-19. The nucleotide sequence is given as TGTGCCAGCACCAAAACTAGCGGGAGTACTTCTAAGCAGTTCTTC. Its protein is CASTKTSGSTSKQFF.